This T cell receptor (beta chain) was retrieved from a study of beta chain features in type 1 diabetes. The authors reverse transcribed all of the isolated RNA, so sequencing captured expressed TCRB transcripts. Naive, central memory and regulatory T cell samples produced a mean of approximately 4 million reads. Sequencing used immunoSEQ multiplex PCR; TCRdb keeps in-frame clones, though not all of them. In the table there are 250,000 to 300,000 clones, around 24% of which are singletons. It was via CD45RO/CCR7/CD25/CD127/CD95/CD27 that CD4+ naive, central memory, regulatory and stem cell-like memory cells were sorted. Trimming took 2 bases from V and 2 from J, leaving 10 bases between them. Germline lookup yields CDR1 SGHRS and CDR2 YFSETQ. The CDR3 is 15 amino acids. This clone was found a few times. Its target is not known. Study-level points and caveats: For TCRB rearrangement, an influence of HLA type remained unresolved here. Shortening of TCRB CDR3s, moderate but significant, appeared in all four CD4+ subsets of Type 1 diabetes patients. VDJ junctions from type 1 diabetes patients carried fewer insertions and larger deletions.

The sequenced sample was naive CD4+ T cells from blood. This TCR came from a woman in her twenties or thirties with type 1 diabetes. V is TRBV5-1 and J is TRBJ2-2; D unclear. CDR3 sequence: CASSLTVKNTGELFF. DNA for the CDR3: TGCGCCAGCAGCTTAACGGTGAAAAACACCGGGGAGCTGTTTTTT.